The rows below give T cell receptor beta chains drawn from one sample of a study of T cells in Graves' hyperthyroidism and ophthalmopathy. TCRdb re-called the multiplex PCR reads with MiXCR, one entry per CDR3 protein. The sample consists of roughly 420,000 distinct CDR3 sequences, around 15% of them appearing once. The sequenced sample was blood. These receptor sequences come from a young woman with Graves' hyperthyroidism. Each CDR3 is given with its conserved first and last residue. The order of the fields is J gene, V gene, clone size, D gene, CDR3 length, CDR3 DNA, CDR3 protein. D genes are given only for firm matches. Not every row has a clone size; where given, it reads once, few, many or a size class.

j_call: TRBJ1-1; v_call: TRBV6-5; clone_size: few; d_call: NA; cdr3_length: 13; cdr3_nt: TGTGCCAGCAATTACAACAGGGACACTGACGCTTTCTTT; cdr3_aa: CASNYNRDTDAFF
j_call: TRBJ2-7; v_call: TRBV5-1; clone_size: many; d_call: TRBD2; cdr3_length: 15; cdr3_nt: TGCGCCAGCAGCCCCCGTTGGGGGGGCTCCTACGAGCAGTACTTC; cdr3_aa: CASSPRWGGSYEQYF
j_call: TRBJ2-1; v_call: TRBV9; clone_size: NA; d_call: TRBD2; cdr3_length: 16; cdr3_nt: TGTGCCAGCAGCGCCATAGCGGGAGGGCTGAGCAATGAGCAGTTCTTC; cdr3_aa: CASSAIAGGLSNEQFF
j_call: TRBJ2-7; v_call: TRBV28; clone_size: many; d_call: NA; cdr3_length: 12; cdr3_nt: TGTGCCAGCGGCGGGCGTGATCACGAGCAGTACTTC; cdr3_aa: CASGGRDHEQYF
j_call: TRBJ2-5; v_call: TRBV4-1; clone_size: NA; d_call: NA; cdr3_length: 17; cdr3_nt: TGCGCCAGCAGCCGATTACAGGGTGGGTTCGGCCAAGAGACCCAGTACTTC; cdr3_aa: CASSRLQGGFGQETQYF
j_call: TRBJ1-1; v_call: TRBV6-1; clone_size: many; d_call: NA; cdr3_length: 13; cdr3_nt: TGTGCCAGCCGCATCCATGGTCAGACTGAAGCTTTCTTT; cdr3_aa: CASRIHGQTEAFF
j_call: TRBJ2-5; v_call: TRBV2; clone_size: once; d_call: NA; cdr3_length: 14; cdr3_nt: TGTGCCAGCACCGGGGATGGGCTCCAAGAGACCCAGTACTTC; cdr3_aa: CASTGDGLQETQYF
j_call: TRBJ2-7; v_call: TRBV11-3; clone_size: many; d_call: TRBD1; cdr3_length: 14; cdr3_nt: TGTGCCAGCAGCGCCCGTGGACAGGGCTACGAGCAGTACTTC; cdr3_aa: CASSARGQGYEQYF
j_call: TRBJ1-2; v_call: TRBV20-1; clone_size: many; d_call: TRBD1; cdr3_length: 12; cdr3_nt: TGCAGTGCTGGACAGGGATACTATGGCTACACCTTC; cdr3_aa: CSAGQGYYGYTF
j_call: TRBJ2-5; v_call: TRBV27; clone_size: many; d_call: NA; cdr3_length: 12; cdr3_nt: TGTGCCAGCAGTTCTTCAGGAGAGACCCAGTACTTC; cdr3_aa: CASSSSGETQYF
j_call: TRBJ2-3; v_call: TRBV28; clone_size: NA; d_call: NA; cdr3_length: 16; cdr3_nt: TGTGCCAGCAGTTTGATAAGCGGAGCTAGCACAGATACGCAGTATTTT; cdr3_aa: CASSLISGASTDTQYF
j_call: TRBJ2-7; v_call: TRBV4-1; clone_size: few; d_call: TRBD2; cdr3_length: 17; cdr3_nt: TGCGCCAGCAGTCCCGATACCACTAGCGGGAGCTCCTACGAGCAGTACTTC; cdr3_aa: CASSPDTTSGSSYEQYF
j_call: TRBJ1-1; v_call: TRBV28; clone_size: NA; d_call: NA; cdr3_length: 13; cdr3_nt: TGTGCCAGCAGTTTAGACCAGGGTAGGGAAGCTTTCTTT; cdr3_aa: CASSLDQGREAFF
j_call: TRBJ2-1; v_call: TRBV6-2/TRBV6-3; clone_size: many; d_call: TRBD2; cdr3_length: 14; cdr3_nt: TGTGCCAGCAGACGGACTAGCGGGAACGATGAGCAGTTCTTC; cdr3_aa: CASRRTSGNDEQFF
j_call: TRBJ2-5; v_call: TRBV20-1; clone_size: NA; d_call: TRBD1; cdr3_length: 13; cdr3_nt: TGCAGTGCTGGGGACAGGGGCCAAGAGACCCAGTACTTC; cdr3_aa: CSAGDRGQETQYF
j_call: TRBJ1-1; v_call: TRBV20-1; clone_size: NA; d_call: NA; cdr3_length: 14; cdr3_nt: TGCAGTGTAACTCGGGGGATCAAGAACACTGAAGCTTTCTTT; cdr3_aa: CSVTRGIKNTEAFF
j_call: TRBJ1-6; v_call: TRBV28; clone_size: many; d_call: NA; cdr3_length: 17; cdr3_nt: TGTGCCAGCAGAGACCCCCAACGGAGGATCTATAATTCACCCCTCCACTTT; cdr3_aa: CASRDPQRRIYNSPLHF
j_call: TRBJ1-2; v_call: TRBV28; clone_size: many; d_call: NA; cdr3_length: 16; cdr3_nt: TGTGCCAGCAGTTTAGATCGATTGGCAGGGAGGTATGGCTACACCTTC; cdr3_aa: CASSLDRLAGRYGYTF
j_call: TRBJ2-5; v_call: TRBV27; clone_size: many; d_call: NA; cdr3_length: 15; cdr3_nt: TGTGCCAGCAGTTTATCTCCGGGACAAAAAGAGACCCAGTACTTC; cdr3_aa: CASSLSPGQKETQYF
j_call: TRBJ2-7; v_call: TRBV9; clone_size: few; d_call: TRBD2; cdr3_length: 17; cdr3_nt: TGTGCCAGCAGCGTAGCCAGTACTAGCGGGGGACCCTACGAGCAGTACTTC; cdr3_aa: CASSVASTSGGPYEQYF
j_call: TRBJ2-5; v_call: TRBV4-1; clone_size: NA; d_call: TRBD2; cdr3_length: 17; cdr3_nt: TGCGCCAGCAGCCCGGGACTAGCGGGAGCCGACAGGTGGACCCAGTACTTC; cdr3_aa: CASSPGLAGADRWTQYF
j_call: TRBJ2-5; v_call: TRBV28; clone_size: many; d_call: NA; cdr3_length: 14; cdr3_nt: TGTGCCAGCAGTTCGATGCGGGCACAAGAGACCCAGTACTTC; cdr3_aa: CASSSMRAQETQYF
j_call: TRBJ2-3; v_call: TRBV7-9; clone_size: many; d_call: NA; cdr3_length: 16; cdr3_nt: TGTGCCAGCAGCCGAACCCGGACGGGGGAGGCAGATACGCAGTATTTT; cdr3_aa: CASSRTRTGEADTQYF
j_call: TRBJ2-6; v_call: TRBV5-1; clone_size: NA; d_call: NA; cdr3_length: 18; cdr3_nt: TGCGCCAGCAGCTTCTATACAGGATTAAACTCTGGGGCCAACGTCCTGACTTTC; cdr3_aa: CASSFYTGLNSGANVLTF
j_call: TRBJ1-5; v_call: TRBV6-4; clone_size: many; d_call: NA; cdr3_length: 13; cdr3_nt: TGTGCCAGCAGTGAACAGGTCAATCAGCCCCAGCATTTT; cdr3_aa: CASSEQVNQPQHF
j_call: TRBJ2-7; v_call: TRBV20-1; clone_size: many; d_call: NA; cdr3_length: 15; cdr3_nt: TGCAGTGCTAGAGTAATCACCTCCCAAGGCTACGAGCAGTACTTC; cdr3_aa: CSARVITSQGYEQYF